The sequence of this T cell receptor beta chain was determined in a study of Ad26.COV2.S vaccination and SARS-CoV-2 variants. Study-level information: Within the COV1001 Ad26.COV2.S trial arm, the donor was enrolled.

Only one count was recorded for this clone. No antigen is known for it. The treatment denotes: approximately 18 received Ad26.COV2.S at low or high dose, single or two shots; about 5 received placebo; per-sample allocation not given. Specimen acquisition occurred on day 63 following the initial vaccine or placebo injection. The study, taken as a whole, reports: Higher spike-specific TCR breadth was found in vaccine recipients than in placebo recipients. There was a possibility that the TCR breadth and depth analyses underestimated total T cell responses. Non-spike TCR breadth did not differ much between vaccine and placebo recipients.

Per the germline V gene, CDR1 is MDHEN and CDR2 is SYDVKM. This CDR3 region has 12 residues. V was clipped by 4 bases and J by 4 bases, with 8 bases between them. Sequencing used immunoSEQ multiplex PCR; TCRdb keeps in-frame clones, though not all of them. The data contain about 370,000 clones, about 89% of them singletons. This receptor was taken from a person aged 18-65 years who received the Ad26.COV2.S COVID-19 vaccine or a placebo. The sequencing here drew on peripheral blood, taken in a trial of Ad26.COV2.S vaccine versus placebo. The genes are TRBV28 and TRBJ2-7; D might be TRBD1 (5 bases). The CDR3 DNA reads TGTGCCAGCAGTTACTCAGGGTACGAGCAGTACTTC. This encodes CASSYSGYEQYF.